This is a list of T cell receptor beta chains from one sample in a study of patients and donors after allogeneic stem cell transplantation. TCRdb re-analysed the RT-PCR reads in MiXCR, keeping a single row per CDR3 protein. The profile shows about 230,000 distinct CDR3 sequences, about 14% of them singletons. What was sequenced was blood, either unsorted or a sorted T cell fraction (not recorded which). The source of these receptors is a human donor who was either an allogeneic HSCT recipient or a stem cell or donor lymphocyte infusion donor (not recorded which). It is not recorded whose cells these are; they may come from a transplant donor. CDR3s include the opening cysteine and the closing phenylalanine or tryptophan.

v_call cdr3_length cdr3_aa
TRBV28 18 CASSLRLAGGPGTDTQYF
TRBV7-9 17 CASSFQGGFTNTGELFF
TRBV25-1 13 CASSSHKNTEAFF
TRBV4-3 15 CASSQDTGGNNEQFF
TRBV7-9 15 CASSPRGTTQETQYF
TRBV4-3 14 CASSQAATNEKLFF
TRBV20-1 11 CSAIDEETQYF
TRBV7-9 15 CASTKAGTESSPLHF
TRBV12-3/TRBV12-4 14 CASSLALGTGELFF
TRBV19 14 CASKSRIRNQPQHF
TRBV11-3 12 CASSYSTDTQYF
TRBV5-6 16 CASRQQGRGYTGELFF
TRBV28 17 CASSPPRTITYTGELFF
TRBV20-1 11 CSASRGQPQHF
TRBV5-1 16 CASSLDLVGGGEKLFF